This T cell receptor beta chain was sequenced for a study of T cells in Graves' hyperthyroidism and ophthalmopathy (dated by TCRdb to between 2018 and 2021). Looking at the study overall: Peripheral blood samples were taken at initial diagnosis, before any treatment was given. An independent validation cohort of around 19 hyperthyroidism patients and 17 patients who later progressed to ophthalmopathy tested prospective prediction of ophthalmopathy. A discovery cohort of about 100 patients, approximately 45 with Graves' ophthalmopathy and over 55 with stable Graves' hyperthyroidism, was used to find distinguishing TCR V-J signatures. In addition, the study compared T-cell repertoires in thyroid tissue and in blood from 6 or 7 Graves' hyperthyroidism patients. According to the paper, TCR Vbeta CDR3 sequencing was carried out on over 130 peripheral blood samples, which came from fewer than 50 ophthalmopathy, roughly 75 hyperthyroidism and approximately 17 progressor patients. The approximately 100 discovery patients were divided at random into training and test sets in a 7:3 ratio. Following sampling, methimazole starting at 30 mg daily was given to hyperthyroidism patients, and high-dose intravenous methylprednisolone was given to ophthalmopathy patients. Results the study describes overall, beyond this receptor: Sample size was not statistically predetermined, and investigators were not blinded to group allocation. A 13 V-J signature model separated ophthalmopathy from stable hyperthyroidism, with roughly 88% sensitivity and about 81% specificity in cross-validation and 80%/75% in testing. In validation, the model predicted progression to ophthalmopathy a median of 6.5 months before onset, with about 64% sensitivity and about 72% specificity. Most expanded thyroid clonotypes (frequency above 0.001) were also found in blood, which suggests that blood repertoires may mirror thyroid immune responses.

Ophthalmopathy patients had moderately to severely active disease, with a Clinical Activity Score of 3 or more, a NOSPECS grade of 4 or more, and a disease duration of less than 3 months. Any patient with an uncontrolled infection, another autoimmune disease, pregnancy or lactation was excluded. Clinical symptoms, serum thyroxine and TRAb, thyroid ultrasound, and orbital computed tomography formed the basis for the diagnoses. PBMCs were separated from 10 ml of fresh peripheral blood using Ficoll-Paque density gradient centrifugation. Total RNA was extracted using Trizol reagent, and RNA quality was assessed on an Agilent 2100 Bioanalyzer. TCR beta CDR3 regions were amplified from RNA transcripts. The TCR CDR3 was subjected to a first round of RT-PCR using the HTBI primer set and the Qiagen OneStep RT-PCR kit. Libraries were constructed in a second round of multiplex PCR, after which size selection and purification were carried out. The libraries were sequenced on an Illumina HiSeq2000 using paired-end 100 bp reads. The study's own analysis went as follows. SOAPnuke was used to process the raw data, throwing out any read that contained adapters or uncalled bases, had a mean Phred below 15, or lacked an exact constant-primer or identifier match. COPE v1.2.5 was used to merge high-quality paired reads, and clonotypes were defined as unique nucleotide sequences. Clonotypes were aligned to IMGT TRBV, TRBD and TRBJ reference segments using MiTCR v1.1. The analysis was restricted to V-J combinations with a frequency above 0.0001, which together covered just over 98% of the repertoires. The TCS score was defined as the ratio of F50 (clonal expansion) to E x V (chaos), calculated using BLOSUM62-based TCRdist between CDR3 peptides within each V-J. Welch's t-statistics and random forest reduced just over 500 V-J features to roughly 13, which were used in a naive Bayes classifier (R e1071). The raw public data were reprocessed by TCRdb itself: fastp quality trimming at Q25, MiXCR clonotype calling, in-frame beta chains only. Every entry covers one CDR3 protein and lists the most common genes and DNA from its rows. Here the V and J calls rest on TCRdb's processing, not on the authors' analysis. This sample gives approximately 400,000 distinct CDR3 sequences in total; about an eighth of them show up just once. The ten largest account for 28% of the sample.

To note about this clonotype: This clone's antigen is unknown. Base-call qualities are not available, and no considerably larger clone is one nucleotide away.

What was sequenced was blood. The clonotype was recovered from a man over 45 with Graves' ophthalmopathy.

The nucleotide sequence reads TGTGCCACCAGCAGAGATCCAGACGGGGAGCTGTTTTTT. The encoded protein is CATSRDPDGELFF. The V and J genes are TRBV15 and TRBJ2-2; too little of a D gene remains to name it. Spanning cysteine to phenylalanine, the CDR3 consists of 13 amino acids. The retained sequence is limited to the CDR3, 39 bases, with the frame set at the first base. Deletion took 0 bases off V and 7 bases off J, with a span of 6 bases between the germline ends. Based on the germline V gene (reference sequence), the CDR1 and CDR2 sequences are LNHNV and YYDKDF.